This T cell receptor (beta chain) is drawn from a study of T cells after yellow fever vaccination. MiXCR, applied by TCRdb to the 5' RACE reads, yields one record per CDR3 protein. This sample has a few hundred thousand distinct CDR3 sequences, with approximately 10% found just once. CDR3 size: 16 residues. Per germline, CDR1 SGHVS and CDR2 FNYEAQ. With 6 bases removed from V and 2 bases from J, the gap between germline ends came to 14 bases. This sequence was found in a man between 18 and 29 years old who received the YFV17D yellow fever vaccine. The chain carries TRBV7-6 and TRBJ2-6; D call uncertain. The sequencing used CD4+ T cells sorted from PBMCs, collected 5 days after the yellow fever booster vaccination. The CDR3 loop is CASSSRLGTGANVLTF. DNA for the CDR3: TGTGCCAGCAGTTCTAGGCTGGGGACTGGGGCCAACGTCCTGACTTTC.